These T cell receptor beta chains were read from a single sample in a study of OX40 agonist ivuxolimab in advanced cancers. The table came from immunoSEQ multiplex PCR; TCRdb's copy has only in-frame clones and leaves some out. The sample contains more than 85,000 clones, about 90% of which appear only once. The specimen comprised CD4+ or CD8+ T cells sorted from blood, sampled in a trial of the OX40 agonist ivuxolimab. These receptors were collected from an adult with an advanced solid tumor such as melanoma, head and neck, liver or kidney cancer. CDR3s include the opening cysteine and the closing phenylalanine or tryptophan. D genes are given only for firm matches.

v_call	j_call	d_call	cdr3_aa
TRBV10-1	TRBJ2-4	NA	CASSESAGTKNIQYF
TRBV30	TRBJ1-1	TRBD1	CAWSPRQGRGIEAFF
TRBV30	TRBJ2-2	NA	CAWSVSDRHTGELFF
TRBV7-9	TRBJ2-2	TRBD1	CASSPTITGANTGELFF
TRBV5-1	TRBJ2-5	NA	CASSHGTAQETQYF
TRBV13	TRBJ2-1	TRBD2	CASSVGGRSYNEQFF
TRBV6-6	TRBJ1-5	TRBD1	CASSYSGTGGQPQHF
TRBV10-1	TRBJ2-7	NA	CASSAGPQQGQYF
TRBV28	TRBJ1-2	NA	CASRQIGGGYTF
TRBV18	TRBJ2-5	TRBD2	CASSPLAGGQETQYF
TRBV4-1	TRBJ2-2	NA	CASSQEGQQPNTGELFF
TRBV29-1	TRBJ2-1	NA	CSVARVWESNEQFF
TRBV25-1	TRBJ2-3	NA	CASSERFRDTQYF
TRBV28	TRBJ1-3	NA	CASSSPRFGSSGNTIYF
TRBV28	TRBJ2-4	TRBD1	CASSLGLTGGGKNIQYF
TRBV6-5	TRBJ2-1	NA	CASSYSRGVSYNEQFF
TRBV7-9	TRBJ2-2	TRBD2	CASSLPRLAGISGELFF
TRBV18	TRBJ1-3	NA	CASSPSGVSGNTIYF
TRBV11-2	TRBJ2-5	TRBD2	CASSPSGLAGVETQYF
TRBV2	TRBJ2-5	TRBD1	CAQLRDRGKETQYF
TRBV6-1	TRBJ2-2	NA	CASIWGLGTGELFF
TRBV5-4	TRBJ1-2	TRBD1	CASSPDRDYGYTF
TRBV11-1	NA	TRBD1	CASSARDRTYEQYF
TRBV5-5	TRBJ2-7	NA	CASSSGGIISYEQYF
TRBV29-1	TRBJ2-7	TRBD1	CSVGGQGAREQYF
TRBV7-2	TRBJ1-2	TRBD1	CASSPSGQGGYTF
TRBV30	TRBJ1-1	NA	CASSRLRGLNTEAFF
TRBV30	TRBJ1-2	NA	CAWSGRVRYTF
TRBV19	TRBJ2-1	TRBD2	CASSPTPRTSGNGRFF
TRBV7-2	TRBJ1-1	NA	CASSLNKLPNTEAFF
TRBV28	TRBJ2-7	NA	CASSLETLSYEQYF
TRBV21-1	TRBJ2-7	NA	CASSKVRGFHEQYF
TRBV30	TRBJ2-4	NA	CAWSVNANIQYF
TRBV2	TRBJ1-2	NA	CATSGEVSYGYTF
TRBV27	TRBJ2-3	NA	CASSLLGTDTQYF
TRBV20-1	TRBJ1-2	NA	CSANPAGGYTF
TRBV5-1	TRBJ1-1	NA	CASSLNQIGTEAFF